This entry lists 27 T cell receptor beta chains sequenced from one sample in a study of T cell repertoires in aging, cancer and after chemotherapy. Multiplex touch-down PCR with TRB-A/B primers amplified rearranged V-D-J TRB sequences. Via MiXCR, TCRdb re-called the multiplex PCR reads, giving one row per CDR3 protein. The sample holds about 2,500 distinct CDR3 sequences; less than 25% are singletons and the top ten take approximately 6.7%. Amplification of TCR beta used genomic DNA extracted from peripheral blood. Sample: blood. The receptors stem from a human donor with a solid tumor.

The chain links TRBV6-5 to TRBJ1-5; 11 bases are shared with TRBD1. Germline CDR1 is MNHEY and CDR2 is SVGAGI. V trimming: 5 bases; J trimming: 0 bases; junction bases outside the gene matches: 12. The CDR3 is 19 residues long. The CDR3 loop reads CASSEPPGTGGYSNQPQHF. DNA for the CDR3: TGTGCCAGCAGTGAACCCCCCGGGACAGGGGGATATAGCAATCAGCCCCAGCATTTT.

V usage is TRBV20-1 and J usage is TRBJ2-3; a possible D gene is TRBD1 (5 bases). Germline CDR1 is DFQATT and CDR2 is SNEGSKA (reference sequence). V dropped 6 bases and J dropped 6 bases, with 25 bases sitting between them. The CDR3 has 16 residues. CDR3 DNA sequence: TGCAGTGCCAAACAGGTGTCAGGCGAGTTTGATGATACGCAGTATTTT. Its protein is CSAKQVSGEFDDTQYF.

This chain joins TRBV19 and TRBJ1-1; no clear D gene. Per the germline V gene, CDR1 is LNHDA and CDR2 is SQIVND (reference sequence). This CDR3 is 14 amino acids long. V dropped 3 bases and J dropped 8 bases, with 16 bases sitting between them. The CDR3, as DNA: TGTGCCAGTAGTATCTCCGGGAGGCCAAAGGAAGCTTTCTTT. Its protein product is CASSISGRPKEAFF.

J is TRBJ2-3 and V is TRBV30; 8 nucleotides align to TRBD2. This CDR3 has 14 residues. V lost 3 bases and J lost 5; bases outside the gene matches: 7. The germline V gene has CDR1 GTSNPN and CDR2 SVGIG (reference sequence). The CDR3 here is CAWSVGLALDTQYF. The CDR3 region has the DNA TGTGCCTGGAGCGTTGGACTAGCTCTAGATACGCAGTATTTT.

This sequence joins TRBV10-2 and TRBJ1-1; no clear D. Germline assignment: CDR1 WSHSY and CDR2 SAAADI. V was cut by 0 bases and J by 1 base, with 15 bases left in between. This CDR3 is 17 amino acids long. DNA of the CDR3: TGCGCCAGCAGTGAGTCGACGATGGGATTAGAGAACACTGAAGCTTTCTTT. Its protein is CASSESTMGLENTEAFF.

The chain employs TRBV10-3 and TRBJ1-3; maybe TRBD1 (6 bases). In germline, CDR1 is ENHRY, CDR2 SYGVKD. The CDR3 is 16 amino acids. Deletions cut 5 bases from V and 0 bases from J, with 14 bases between. The DNA for the CDR3 is TGTGCCATCAGTACCGGGACAACCACCTCTGGAAACACCATATATTTT. It specifies CAISTGTTTSGNTIYF.

By its share, this clonotype is medium-sized (0.01 to 0.1%). The CDR3 coding sequence is TGTGCCTGGAGTGTCTGGGGGCCTAACACTGAAGCTTTCTTT. It translates to CAWSVWGPNTEAFF. The rearrangement links TRBV30 to TRBJ1-1; possible D gene TRBD1, 6 bases. The V and J ends lost 0 bases and 2 bases respectively, with 10 bases between them. Germline CDR1 is GTSNPN and CDR2 is SVGIG (reference sequence). The CDR3 has 14 amino acids.

V is TRBV6-1 and J is TRBJ1-5, with D possibly TRBD1 on 6 matching bases. The V gene's germline CDR1 is MNHNS and CDR2 SASEGT. The germline V and J ends were trimmed by 4 bases and 3 bases, with 13 bases remaining between them. The CDR3 runs 15 residues. The CDR3 nucleotides read TGTGCCAGCAGTGGGGGACACCTCAACAATCAGCCCCAGCATTTT. This translates into CASSGGHLNNQPQHF.

The V and J genes are TRBV27 and TRBJ2-3, with D hard to call. Germline CDR1 is MNHEY and CDR2 is SMNVEV (reference sequence). There are 18 residues in the CDR3. V was pared by 3 bases and J by 0 bases, with 19 bases between. CDR3 sequence (DNA): TGTGCCAGCAGTTTGAGAAGGTTTGAGTTGCCTAGCACAGATACGCAGTATTTT. Translation gives CASSLRRFELPSTDTQYF.

In regard to this clonotype: Because the CDR3 is missing its conserved closing phenylalanine or tryptophan, this is likely a read error. This chain connects TRBV11-2 to TRBJ2-1; D perhaps matches TRBD2 (6 bases). The CDR3 spans 16 residues. The V end was cut by 4 bases, the J end by 3 bases, with 16 bases between. The germline V gene has CDR1 SGHAT and CDR2 FQNNGV. The CDR3 DNA sequence: TGTGCCAGCAGCTCACGACTAGAGGGAGTCTACAATGAGCAGTTCTTA. Amino acids: CASSSRLEGVYNEQFL.

This chain joins TRBV7-7 and TRBJ2-3, with D uncertain. CDR1 is SSHAT and CDR2 is FNYEAQ in the germline V gene (reference sequence). V was shortened by 4 bases and J by 5 bases, with 10 bases between the two germline ends. This CDR3 is built from 13 residues. The chain's CDR3 is CASSSTERDTQYF. The CDR3 DNA follows: TGTGCCAGCAGCTCGACCGAAAGAGATACGCAGTATTTT.

The chain joins TRBV11-2 to TRBJ1-4; D gene ambiguous. Germline-derived CDR1 and CDR2 are SGHAT and FQNNGV. This CDR3 is built from 15 residues. V lost 4 bases, J lost 6 bases, and 15 bases lay in between. The CDR3: CASSSSITGDEKLFF. DNA for the CDR3: TGTGCCAGCAGCTCCTCGATTACCGGGGATGAAAAACTGTTTTTT.

This clonotype rates as large. V and J are TRBV30 and TRBJ1-1; D is uncertain. The CDR3 sequence is 11 residues long. Per germline, CDR1 GTSNPN and CDR2 SVGIG (reference sequence). V was shortened by 1 base and J by 6 bases, with 6 bases between the two germline ends. The CDR3 protein is CAWSAAAEAFF. The CDR3 coding sequence is TGTGCCTGGAGTGCGGCGGCTGAAGCTTTCTTT.

In DNA form, the CDR3 reads TGTGCCAGCAGTCCAGGGACTAGCGTACCTGGAGAGACCCAGTACTTC. This codes for CASSPGTSVPGETQYF. V is TRBV27 and J is TRBJ2-5; 10 positions match TRBD2. Germline V gene sequence: CDR1 MNHEY, CDR2 SMNVEV (reference sequence). CDR3 length equals 16 residues. The trim removed 5 bases at V and 4 bases at J, leaving 10 bases unmatched.

The V gene is TRBV7-3, the J gene TRBJ1-2; a possible D gene is TRBD1 (6 bases). The germline V and J ends were trimmed by 4 bases and 4 bases, with 13 bases remaining between them. The length of the CDR3 is 14 residues. CDR1 is SGHTA and CDR2 is FQGTGA in the germline V gene. CDR3 sequence (DNA): TGTGCCAGCAGCTCTTACAGGGAATCCTATGGCTACACCTTC. Protein sequence: CASSSYRESYGYTF. Full variable domain (outside the CDR3, taken from reference TRBV7-3 and TRBJ1-2): GAGVSQTPSNKVTEKGKYVELRCDPISGHTALYWYRQSLGQGPEFLIYFQGTGAADDSGLPNDRFFAVRPEGSVSTLKIQRTERGDSAVYLCASSSYRESYGYTFGSGTRLTVV.

This chain uses TRBV12-3 or TRBV12-4 with TRBJ2-3; D may be TRBD1 or TRBD2 (5 bases each). The CDR3 has 15 amino acids. The V end lost 9 bases, the J end lost 3 bases, and 19 bases lay between the germline ends. In nucleotides, the CDR3 is TGTGCCAGATCGGAGAGGGGCGTTGGGACAGATACGCAGTATTTT. It yields the protein CARSERGVGTDTQYF.

The gene calls are TRBV6-5 and TRBJ2-3, with 11 bases fitting TRBD2. The CDR3 length is 18 residues. Germline V gene sequence: CDR1 MNHEY, CDR2 SVGAGI. After removal of 0 bases from V and 1 base from J, the junction contained 6 bases not matched to a gene. The CDR3 region has the DNA TGTGCCAGCAGTTACTCTAGCGGGGGGGCAGGTGGCACAGATACGCAGTATTTT. Encoded protein: CASSYSSGGAGGTDTQYF.

Judged by abundance, this clonotype is large (0.1 to 1%). The V gene is TRBV6-5, the J gene TRBJ1-2; D unresolved. CDR1 and CDR2 from the germline V gene are MNHEY and SVGAGI. The CDR3 length is 15 residues. Deletions cut 0 bases from V and 1 base from J, with 9 bases between. CDR3: CASSYSAGINYGYTF. In DNA, the CDR3 is TGTGCCAGCAGTTACTCGGCAGGTATTAACTATGGCTACACCTTC.

A word on this clonotype: This may come from a read error, since a much larger clone is one base off. The V call is TRBV30, the J call TRBJ1-2, with D possibly TRBD1 on 6 matching bases. V lost 4 bases and J lost 2, with 14 bases in between. CDR3 length: 14 amino acids. Per the germline V gene, CDR1 is GTSNPN and CDR2 is SVGIG (reference sequence). In nucleotides, the CDR3 is TGTGCCTGGACAACAGGGAAGGGCAACTATGGCTACACCTTC. It encodes CAWTTGKGNYGYTF.

In the case of this clonotype: This may stem from a read error, because a much larger clone lies one nucleotide away. The chain carries TRBV7-3 and TRBJ2-1; no reliable D call. V was shortened by 4 bases and J by 7 bases, with 17 bases between the two germline ends. CDR1 and CDR2 (germline): SGHTA, FQGTGA. The CDR3 totals 15 residues. The CDR3 spells CASSSTRVGLNEQFF. The CDR3 nucleotides read TGTGCCAGCAGCTCAACAAGGGTTGGGCTTAATGAGCAGTTCTTC.

The chain combines TRBV20-1 with TRBJ1-2; 8 bases map to TRBD1. Germline loops: CDR1 DFQATT, CDR2 SNEGSKA (reference sequence). There are 14 residues in the CDR3. With 6 bases clipped from V and 2 bases from J, the junction kept 8 bases outside the gene matches. The CDR3 DNA reads as TGCAGTGCACAGGACAGGGCGACCAACTATGGCTACACCTTC. Protein sequence: CSAQDRATNYGYTF.

V usage is TRBV4-2 and J usage is TRBJ2-5, with 8 bases aligning to TRBD2. The CDR3 loop spans 16 amino acids. Germline loops: CDR1 LGHNA, CDR2 YNFKEQ. The trim removed 4 bases at V and 2 bases at J, leaving 9 bases unmatched. The CDR3 sequence: CASSPLIAGFQETQYF. In DNA, the CDR3 is TGTGCCAGCAGCCCCTTAATAGCGGGGTTTCAAGAGACCCAGTACTTC.

The chain has TRBV5-6 and TRBJ2-7; D perhaps matches TRBD1 (5 bases). CDR1 SGHDT and CDR2 YYEEEE come from the germline V gene. This CDR3 has 12 amino acids. Trimming left V 2 bases short and J 9 bases short, with 12 bases between. The CDR3 sequence is CASSFRVDRQYF. As DNA, the CDR3 is TGTGCCAGCAGCTTCAGGGTGGATCGGCAGTACTTC.

This clonotype was seen more than once but under ten times. The V gene is TRBV27, the J gene TRBJ1-3; D not certain. V shed 7 bases and J shed 0 bases, with 7 bases lying between them. CDR3 size: 13 residues. Germline-derived CDR1 and CDR2 are MNHEY and SMNVEV (reference sequence). For the CDR3, the DNA is TGTGCCAGCAAACTATCCTCTGGAAACACCATATATTTT. This encodes CASKLSSGNTIYF.

This clonotype is categorized as large (0.1 to 1%). This chain uses TRBV7-2 with TRBJ2-1; D unresolved. CDR1 SGHTA and CDR2 FQGNSA come from the germline V gene. V dropped 4 bases and J dropped 7 bases, with 11 bases sitting between them. This CDR3 has 13 residues. CDR3 amino acids: CASSSPKRNEQFF. The CDR3 region has the DNA TGTGCCAGCAGCTCCCCGAAAAGAAATGAGCAGTTCTTC.

V gene TRBV20-1 combines with J gene TRBJ2-2; maybe TRBD2 (5 bases). Trimming left V 3 bases short and J 4 bases short, with 12 bases between. The CDR3 runs 14 residues. The germline gives CDR1 DFQATT, CDR2 SNEGSKA (reference sequence). The CDR3 reads CSARGAVGTGELFF. CDR3 coding DNA: TGCAGTGCTAGGGGAGCTGTTGGCACCGGGGAGCTGTTTTTT.

The chain combines TRBV19 with TRBJ1-2; 8 bases are shared with TRBD1. After removal of 6 bases from V and 1 base from J, the junction contained 7 bases not matched to a gene. The CDR3 consists of 15 residues. Germline values: CDR1 LNHDA, CDR2 SQIVND (reference sequence). CDR3 sequence (DNA): TGTGCCAGTAGGGGACAGGACAATATTAACTATGGCTACACCTTC. It codes for CASRGQDNINYGYTF.